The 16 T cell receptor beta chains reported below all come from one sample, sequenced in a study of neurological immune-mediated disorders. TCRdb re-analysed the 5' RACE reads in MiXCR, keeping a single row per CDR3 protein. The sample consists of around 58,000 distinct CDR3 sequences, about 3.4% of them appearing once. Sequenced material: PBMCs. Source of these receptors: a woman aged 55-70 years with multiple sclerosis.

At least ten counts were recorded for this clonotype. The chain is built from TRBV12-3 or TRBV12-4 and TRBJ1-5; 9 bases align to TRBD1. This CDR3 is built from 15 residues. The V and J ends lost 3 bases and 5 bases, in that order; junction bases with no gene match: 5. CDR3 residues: CASSLSGTGYQPQHF. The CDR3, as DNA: TGTGCCAGCAGTTTGTCCGGGACAGGGTATCAGCCCCAGCATTTT.

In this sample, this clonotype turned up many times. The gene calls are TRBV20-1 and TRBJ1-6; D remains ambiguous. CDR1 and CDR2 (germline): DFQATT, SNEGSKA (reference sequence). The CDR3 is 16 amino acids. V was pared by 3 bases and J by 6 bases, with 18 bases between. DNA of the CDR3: TGCAGTGCTAGCTTCTCGGGGTCAACATCTAATTCACCCCTCCACTTT. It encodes CSASFSGSTSNSPLHF.

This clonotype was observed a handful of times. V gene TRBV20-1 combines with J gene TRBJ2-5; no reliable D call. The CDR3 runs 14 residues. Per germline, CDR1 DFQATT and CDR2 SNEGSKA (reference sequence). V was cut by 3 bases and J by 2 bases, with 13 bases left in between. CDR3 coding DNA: TGCAGTGCTAGTCACATGGGCAGTCAAGAGACCCAGTACTTC. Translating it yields CSASHMGSQETQYF.

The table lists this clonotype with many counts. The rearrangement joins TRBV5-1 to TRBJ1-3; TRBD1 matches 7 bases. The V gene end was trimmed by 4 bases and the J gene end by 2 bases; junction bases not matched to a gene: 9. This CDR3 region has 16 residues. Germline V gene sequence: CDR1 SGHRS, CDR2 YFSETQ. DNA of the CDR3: TGCGCCAGCAGCGAACAGGGGACGGTGGCTGGAAACACCATATATTTT. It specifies CASSEQGTVAGNTIYF.

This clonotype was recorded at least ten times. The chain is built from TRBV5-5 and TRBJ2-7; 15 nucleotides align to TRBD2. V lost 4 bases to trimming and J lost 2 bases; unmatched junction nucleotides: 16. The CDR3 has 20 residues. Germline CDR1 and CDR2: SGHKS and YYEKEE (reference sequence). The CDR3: CASSPAGLAGGLRKAYEQYF. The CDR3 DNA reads TGTGCCAGCAGCCCCGCGGGACTAGCGGGAGGCTTGCGGAAGGCCTACGAGCAGTACTTC.

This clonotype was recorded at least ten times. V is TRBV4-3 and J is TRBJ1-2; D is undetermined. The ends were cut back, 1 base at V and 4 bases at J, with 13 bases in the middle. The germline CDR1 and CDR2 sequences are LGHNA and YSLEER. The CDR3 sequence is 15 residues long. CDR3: CASSQGPGVTYGYTF. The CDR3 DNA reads TGCGCCAGCAGCCAAGGACCCGGGGTGACCTATGGCTACACCTTC.

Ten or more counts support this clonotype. The CDR3 DNA sequence: TGTGCCAGCAGAAGAAAAGGGACAGAGCTAGGGCGGCGCACAGATACGCAGTATTTT. Protein: CASRRKGTELGRRTDTQYF. J is TRBJ2-3 and V is TRBV25-1; 7 nucleotides line up with TRBD1. The V gene's germline CDR1 is MGHDK and CDR2 SYGVNS. J gave up 1 base and V 6 bases, and 19 bases lay outside the gene matches. The CDR3 has 19 residues.

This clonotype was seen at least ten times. The CDR3: CASSLAATLNTGELFF. For the CDR3, the DNA is TGCGCCAGCAGCTTGGCGGCTACCCTGAACACCGGGGAGCTGTTTTTT. This rearrangement joins TRBV5-1 to TRBJ2-2; D is undetermined. Trimming removed 0 bases from V and 1 base from J, with 10 bases in between. The length of the CDR3 is 16 residues. Germline V gene data show CDR1 as SGHRS and CDR2 as YFSETQ. Complete variable domain (other parts from reference TRBV5-1 and TRBJ2-2): KAGVTQTPRYLIKTRGQQVTLSCSPISGHRSVSWYQQTPGQGLQFLFEYFSETQRNKGNFPGRFSGRQFSNSRSEMNVSTLELGDSALYLCASSLAATLNTGELFFGEGSRLTVL.

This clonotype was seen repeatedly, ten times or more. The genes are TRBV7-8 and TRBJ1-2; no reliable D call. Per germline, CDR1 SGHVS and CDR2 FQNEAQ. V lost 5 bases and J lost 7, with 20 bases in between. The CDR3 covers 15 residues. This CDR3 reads CASSPTAHQDPGYTF. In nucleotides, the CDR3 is TGTGCCAGCAGCCCCACAGCCCATCAAGACCCTGGCTACACCTTC. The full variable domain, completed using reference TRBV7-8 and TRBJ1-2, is GAGVSQSPRYKVAKRGQDVALRCDPISGHVSLFWYQQALGQGPEFLTYFQNEAQLDKSGLPSDRFFAERPEGSVSTLKIQRTQQEDSAVYLCASSPTAHQDPGYTFGSGTRLTVV.

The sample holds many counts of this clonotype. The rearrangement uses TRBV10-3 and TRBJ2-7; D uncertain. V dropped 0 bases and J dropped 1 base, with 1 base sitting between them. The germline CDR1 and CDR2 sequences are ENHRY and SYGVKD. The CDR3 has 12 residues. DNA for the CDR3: TGTGCCATCAGTGAGTCTTCCTACGAGCAGTACTTC. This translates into CAISESSYEQYF.

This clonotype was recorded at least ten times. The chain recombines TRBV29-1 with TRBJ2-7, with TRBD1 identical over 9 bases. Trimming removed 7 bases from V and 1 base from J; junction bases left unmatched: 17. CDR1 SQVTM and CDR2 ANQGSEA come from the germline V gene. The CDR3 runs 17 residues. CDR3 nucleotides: TGCAGCGCTTCCCAGGGACAGGGTAGGAGGAGGTCCTACGAGCAGTACTTC. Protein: CSASQGQGRRRSYEQYF.

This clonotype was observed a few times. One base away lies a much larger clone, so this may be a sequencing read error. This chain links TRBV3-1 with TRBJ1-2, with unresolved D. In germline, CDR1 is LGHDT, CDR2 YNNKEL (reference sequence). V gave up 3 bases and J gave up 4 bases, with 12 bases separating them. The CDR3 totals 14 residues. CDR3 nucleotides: TGTGCCAGCAGCCAGGGAAAGGGAGTCTATGGCTACACCTTC. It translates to CASSQGKGVYGYTF.

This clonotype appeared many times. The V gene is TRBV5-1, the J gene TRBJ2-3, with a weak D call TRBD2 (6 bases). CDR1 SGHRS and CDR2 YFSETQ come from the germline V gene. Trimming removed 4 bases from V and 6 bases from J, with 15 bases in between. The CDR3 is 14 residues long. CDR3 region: CASSGGGPADTQYF. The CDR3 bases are TGCGCCAGCAGCGGAGGAGGGCCGGCGGATACGCAGTATTTT.

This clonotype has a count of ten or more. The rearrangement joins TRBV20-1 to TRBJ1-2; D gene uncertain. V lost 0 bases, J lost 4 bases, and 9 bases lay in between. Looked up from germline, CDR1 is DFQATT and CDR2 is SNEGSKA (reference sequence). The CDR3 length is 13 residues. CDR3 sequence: CSAREGQSYGYTF. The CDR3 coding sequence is TGCAGTGCTAGAGAGGGTCAGAGCTATGGCTACACCTTC.

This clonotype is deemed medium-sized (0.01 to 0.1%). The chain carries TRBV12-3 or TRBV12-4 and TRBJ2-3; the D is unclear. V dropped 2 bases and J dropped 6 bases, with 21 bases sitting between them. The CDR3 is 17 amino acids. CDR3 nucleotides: TGTGCCAGCAGTTTATCTGTAGGGTCTGGAGTAGGGGATACGCAGTATTTT. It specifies CASSLSVGSGVGDTQYF.

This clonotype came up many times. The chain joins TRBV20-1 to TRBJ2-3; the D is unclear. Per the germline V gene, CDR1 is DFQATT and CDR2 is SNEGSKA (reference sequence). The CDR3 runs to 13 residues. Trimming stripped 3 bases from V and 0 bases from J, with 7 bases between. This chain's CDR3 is CSASLPSTDTQYF. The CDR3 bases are TGCAGTGCTAGCCTGCCTAGCACAGATACGCAGTATTTT.